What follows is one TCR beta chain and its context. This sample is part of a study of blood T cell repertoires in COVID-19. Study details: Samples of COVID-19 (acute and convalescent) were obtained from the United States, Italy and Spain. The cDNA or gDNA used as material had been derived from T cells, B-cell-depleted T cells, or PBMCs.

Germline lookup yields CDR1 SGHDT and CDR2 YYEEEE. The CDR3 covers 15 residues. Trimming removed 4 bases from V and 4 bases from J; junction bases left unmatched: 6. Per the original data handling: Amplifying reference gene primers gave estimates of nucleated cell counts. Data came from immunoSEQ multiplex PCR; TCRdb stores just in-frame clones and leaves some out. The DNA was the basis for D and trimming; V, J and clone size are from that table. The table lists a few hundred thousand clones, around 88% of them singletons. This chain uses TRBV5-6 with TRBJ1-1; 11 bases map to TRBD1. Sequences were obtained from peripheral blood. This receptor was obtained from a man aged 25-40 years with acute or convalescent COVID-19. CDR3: CASSETGTGGTEAFF. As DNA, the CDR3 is TGTGCCAGCAGCGAAACCGGGACAGGGGGCACTGAAGCTTTCTTT.